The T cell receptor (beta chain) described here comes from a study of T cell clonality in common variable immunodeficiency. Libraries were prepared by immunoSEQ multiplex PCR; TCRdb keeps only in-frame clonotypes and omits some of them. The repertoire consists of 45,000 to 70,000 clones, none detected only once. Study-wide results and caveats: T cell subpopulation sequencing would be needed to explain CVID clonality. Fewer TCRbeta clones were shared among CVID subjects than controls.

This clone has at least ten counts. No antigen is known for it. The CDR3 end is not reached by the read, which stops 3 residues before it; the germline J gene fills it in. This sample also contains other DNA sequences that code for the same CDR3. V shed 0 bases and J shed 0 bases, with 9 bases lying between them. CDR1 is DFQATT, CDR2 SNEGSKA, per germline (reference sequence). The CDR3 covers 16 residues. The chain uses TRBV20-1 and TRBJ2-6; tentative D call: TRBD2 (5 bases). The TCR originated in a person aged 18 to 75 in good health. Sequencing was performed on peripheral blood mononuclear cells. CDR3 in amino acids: CSARDRGSSGANVLTF. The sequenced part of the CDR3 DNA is TGCAGTGCTAGAGATCGGGGTAGCTCTGGGGCCAACGTC.